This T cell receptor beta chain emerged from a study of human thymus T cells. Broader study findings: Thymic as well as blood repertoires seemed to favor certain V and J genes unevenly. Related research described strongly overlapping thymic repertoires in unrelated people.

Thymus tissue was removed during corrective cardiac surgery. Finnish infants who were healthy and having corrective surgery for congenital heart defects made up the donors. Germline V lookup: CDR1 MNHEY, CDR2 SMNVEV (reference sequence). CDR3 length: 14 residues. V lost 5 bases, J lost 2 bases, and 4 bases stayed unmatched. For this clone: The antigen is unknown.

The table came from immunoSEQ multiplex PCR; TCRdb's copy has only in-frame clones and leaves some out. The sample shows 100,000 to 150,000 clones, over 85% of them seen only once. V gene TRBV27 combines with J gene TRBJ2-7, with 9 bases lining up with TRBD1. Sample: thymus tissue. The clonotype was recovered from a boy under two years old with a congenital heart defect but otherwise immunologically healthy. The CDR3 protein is CASSIQGAAYEQYF. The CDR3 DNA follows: TGTGCCAGCAGTATACAGGGGGCGGCCTACGAGCAGTACTTC.